This paragraph reports one T cell receptor beta chain. Its antigen remains undetermined. Within one base of it there is no much larger clone, and no base qualities were kept. Sample treatment or condition, as interpreted from the label and publication: allogeneic hematopoietic cell transplantation with graft depleted of TCRalphabeta T cells and CD19 B cells. Transplant recipients were children who received TCRalphabeta/CD19-depleted allogeneic hematopoietic cell grafts. This sample was taken from a study of T-cell reconstitution after alpha-beta-depleted transplantation in children (dated by TCRdb to 2015 to 2016). With regard to the full study: Using TCR repertoire profiling, the study followed T-cell immune reconstitution in a quantitative way in children after TCRalphabeta/CD19-depleted allogeneic hematopoietic cell transplantation.

Summary of the overall study and its limitations: Apparently early alphabetaT-cell count recovery about two months after transplant reportedly relied on only several hundred rapidly expanded clones derived from non-depleted graft cells. In some patients, the high TCRbeta diversity seen at day 60 was put down to recipient T cells and intrathymic progenitors that had survived conditioning. The frequencies of hyperexpanded clones fell over the following months, and after one year, T-cell counts and TCRbeta diversity were mostly attributed to newly produced T cells.

Receptor libraries were prepared by PCR. The reads were generated on an Illumina HiSeq 2500. Molecular barcoding was employed in the preparation of TCR libraries, with unique molecular identifiers being used to normalize TCRbeta repertoire quantification. The public reads were reanalyzed by TCRdb: fastp trimming at Q25, MiXCR alignment, in-frame beta chains only. One record per CDR3 amino acid sequence lists the most common genes and DNA. In all, the sample holds about 440,000 distinct CDR3 sequences, and 43% of those were seen once. The ten largest clonotypes hold 27% of the sample. The receptor was isolated from a girl under 10 years old with aplastic anemia, due to receive a stem cell transplant. The specimen comprised PBMCs, sampled before TCRalphabeta/CD19-depleted stem cell transplant.

CDR3 region: CSVDGASFTDTQYF. The sequenced DNA: TGCAGCGTTGATGGAGCTTCGTTCACAGATACGCAGTATTTT. The chain employs TRBV29-1 and TRBJ2-3; the D gene cannot be named for sure. The CDR3 contains 14 residues, cysteine and phenylalanine counted. Only CDR3 DNA is held: 42 bases, read in frame from base 1. V is reduced by 3 bases and J by 2 bases, leaving a spacing of 12 bases between them. Via the germline V gene, CDR1 is SQVTM and CDR2 ANQGSEA.